This entry describes one T cell receptor beta chain. Authors' analysis steps: Estimated nucleated cell counts came from reference gene primer amplification. TCRdb's table, derived via immunoSEQ multiplex PCR, lists solely in-frame clones and lacks some. V, J and clone size were drawn from that table, and D and trimming were deduced from the DNA. The sample carries roughly 250,000 clones, around nine tenths recorded once. The data are from a study of blood T cell repertoires in COVID-19. Study background: Samples came from the United States, Italy and Spain, spanning acute and convalescent COVID-19. The cDNA or gDNA used as material had been derived from T cells, B-cell-depleted T cells, or PBMCs.

From germline, CDR1 is SEHNR and CDR2 FQNEAQ (reference sequence). V was clipped by 5 bases and J by 7 bases; unmatched bases: 10. CDR3 length equals 14 residues. The receptor comes from a man under 40 with acute or convalescent COVID-19. This chain uses TRBV7-9 with TRBJ1-1; 7 bases align to TRBD1. The material sequenced was peripheral blood. The DNA for the CDR3 is TGTGCCAGCAGCCCACAGGGGTTCGAGGGTGAAGCTTTCTTT. Amino acid sequence: CASSPQGFEGEAFF.